The clone carrying this T cell receptor beta chain was seen at least ten times. These data are taken from a study of T-cell reconstitution after alpha-beta-depleted transplantation in children. The CDR3 consists of 18 residues. Germline trimming cut 0 bases from V and 6 bases from J; bases unmatched to any gene: 14. Germline assignment: CDR1 DFQATT and CDR2 SNEGSKA (reference sequence). The library targeted TCRbeta and was prepared with unique molecular identifiers. TCRdb used MiXCR to reprocess the PCR reads, holding one entry per CDR3 protein. The sample has around 370,000 distinct CDR3 sequences; about 9.3% are singletons.

Specimen: PBMCs from the stem cell graft donor, collected from the stem cell graft. The rearrangement links TRBV20-1 to TRBJ2-2; 9 bases fit TRBD1. The receptor was derived from a human donor who donated a stem cell graft to a child with acute lymphoblastic leukemia. CDR3 nucleotides: TGCAGTGCTAGAGATAGATTCCGACAGGGGGTATTTTCCGGGGAGCTGTTTTTT. Amino acids: CSARDRFRQGVFSGELFF.